This is a list of T cell receptor beta chains from one sample in a study of response to subunit inactivated influenza vaccine. TCRdb processed the RT-PCR reads anew with MiXCR; each CDR3 protein has one entry. This sample has approximately 520,000 distinct CDR3 sequences, with 25% found just once. The source was CD4+ T cells sorted from PBMCs, collected about 5 days after vaccination. The source of these receptors is a man in his forties or fifties who received an inactivated influenza vaccine. Both conserved end residues are part of each CDR3. The D gene is left open where the match is weak. Clone size, where shown, is once, few, many, or a class for clones that have expanded.

.,TRBV10-3,TRBJ2-3,.,TGTGCCATCAGTACGCGGCAAAGCACAGATACGCAGTATTTT,CAISTRQSTDTQYF
.,TRBV29-1,TRBJ2-7,.,TGCAGCGTTCACGATTCGTACGAGCAGTACTTC,CSVHDSYEQYF
.,TRBV20-1,TRBJ2-7,.,TGCAGTGCCCGGGGTAGAGCAGCGGTTCACGAGCAGTACTTC,CSARGRAAVHEQYF
few,TRBV27,TRBJ2-3,.,TGTGCCAGCAGTTTACACCCTAGCACAGATACGCAGTATTTT,CASSLHPSTDTQYF
.,TRBV4-3,TRBJ2-1,.,TGCGCCAGCAGCCAAGGGGGGAATAAAGGAAACAATGAGCAGTTCTTC,CASSQGGNKGNNEQFF
.,TRBV5-1,TRBJ1-2,.,TGCGCCAGCAGCTTCTCTGAGCGGTATGGCTACACCTTC,CASSFSERYGYTF
few,TRBV5-1,TRBJ2-1,TRBD2,TGCGCCAGCAGCTTGGGGACTAGCGGGAGGGCCTTTTCCTACAATGAGCAGTTCTTC,CASSLGTSGRAFSYNEQFF
many,TRBV5-6,TRBJ2-1,TRBD1,TGTGCCAGCAGCTGGGGACAGGGAACCTACAATGAGCAGTTCTTC,CASSWGQGTYNEQFF
few,TRBV20-1,TRBJ1-4,.,TGCAGTGCTAGAGTCCCAGGGCCGGAAAAACTGTTTTTT,CSARVPGPEKLFF
few,TRBV20-1,TRBJ1-3,TRBD1,TGCAGTGCTAGCGGACAGGGAGGAAACACCATATATTTT,CSASGQGGNTIYF
.,TRBV5-1,TRBJ2-6,TRBD1,TGCGCCAGCAGCGTCACAGGGGGTAATGGGGCCAACGTCCTGACTTTC,CASSVTGGNGANVLTF
few,TRBV20-1,TRBJ1-2,.,TGCAGTGCTAGTGCGGCGGGGCGGGGCTATGGCTACACCTTC,CSASAAGRGYGYTF
few,TRBV5-1,TRBJ2-2,TRBD2,TGCGCCAGCAGCTTGGAGGGACTAGCGGGTCGGGAGCTGTTTTTT,CASSLEGLAGRELFF
few,TRBV10-3,TRBJ2-1,.,TGTGCCATCAGTGAGTGGAACAACTATTATGAGCAGTTCTTC,CAISEWNNYYEQFF
.,TRBV29-1,TRBJ1-2,.,TGCAGCGTTGAAGGGGTTAAGGGCGGCTACACCTTC,CSVEGVKGGYTF
few,TRBV20-1,TRBJ2-7,.,TGCAGTGCTAGAATGGCAATACCCGCGCGGTACTTC,CSARMAIPARYF
.,TRBV7-2,TRBJ2-3,.,TGTGCCAGCAGCCATCCCCCCAGGGTCGGAGGAGATACGCAGTATTTT,CASSHPPRVGGDTQYF
few,TRBV9,TRBJ1-6,.,TGTGCCAGCAGCGTAGGGGGTCTTAATTCACCCCTCCACTTT,CASSVGGLNSPLHF
few,TRBV12-3/TRBV12-4,TRBJ1-2,.,TGTGCCAGCAGTAAGACAACTAACTATGGCTACACCTTC,CASSKTTNYGYTF
.,TRBV7-8,TRBJ2-3,.,TGTGCCAGCAGCTCGGCGGGTACTAGCACAGATACGCAGTATTTT,CASSSAGTSTDTQYF
medium-sized,TRBV7-2,TRBJ2-7,.,TGTGCCAGCAGCTTAACAGGGACCCAAGATCAGTACTTC,CASSLTGTQDQYF
few,TRBV18,TRBJ1-6,TRBD1,TGTGCCAGCTCACCAGCCGGGACAGGGAATTCACCCCTCCACTTT,CASSPAGTGNSPLHF
.,TRBV5-1,TRBJ2-1,TRBD1,TGCGCCAGCAGCTTGTACGGGACAGGCTCCTACAATGAGCAGTTCTTC,CASSLYGTGSYNEQFF
few,TRBV4-1,TRBJ2-4,.,TGCGCCAGCAGCCATCCCGGGACACCTCTAGCCAAAAACATTCAGTACTTC,CASSHPGTPLAKNIQYF
.,TRBV20-1,TRBJ1-2,.,TGCAGTGCTGGGGGGCAGGGGCACTACTATGGCTACACCTTC,CSAGGQGHYYGYTF
few,TRBV27,TRBJ2-1,TRBD2,TGTGCCAGCAGTTGGCTGACTAGCGGCCGCTCCTACAATGAGCAGTTCTTC,CASSWLTSGRSYNEQFF
.,TRBV9,TRBJ1-1,TRBD1,TGTGCCAGCAGCAACCAGGGGGCTGGCACTGAAGCTTTCTTT,CASSNQGAGTEAFF
.,TRBV7-2,TRBJ2-7,TRBD1,TGTGCCAGCAGCTTCCCGGGACAGGGAGCCGAGCAGTACTTC,CASSFPGQGAEQYF
few,TRBV5-1,TRBJ2-5,TRBD2,TGCGCCAGCAGCTTGGAGTGGGCTAGCGGGAGTATTTTAAAGACCCAGTACTTC,CASSLEWASGSILKTQYF